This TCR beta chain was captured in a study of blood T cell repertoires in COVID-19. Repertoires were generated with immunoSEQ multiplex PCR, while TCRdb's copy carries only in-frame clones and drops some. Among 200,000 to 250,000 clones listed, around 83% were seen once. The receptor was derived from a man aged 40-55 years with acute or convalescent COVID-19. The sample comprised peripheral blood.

CDR3 protein: CASSLTGTDLYGYTF. DNA for the CDR3: TGCGCCAGCAGCTTGACCGGGACAGACCTCTATGGCTACACCTTC. The chain couples TRBV5-1 to TRBJ1-2; TRBD1 aligns across 7 bases. Per the germline V gene, CDR1 is SGHRS and CDR2 is YFSETQ. This CDR3 has 15 residues. J gave up 4 bases and V 1 base, and 7 bases lay outside the gene matches.